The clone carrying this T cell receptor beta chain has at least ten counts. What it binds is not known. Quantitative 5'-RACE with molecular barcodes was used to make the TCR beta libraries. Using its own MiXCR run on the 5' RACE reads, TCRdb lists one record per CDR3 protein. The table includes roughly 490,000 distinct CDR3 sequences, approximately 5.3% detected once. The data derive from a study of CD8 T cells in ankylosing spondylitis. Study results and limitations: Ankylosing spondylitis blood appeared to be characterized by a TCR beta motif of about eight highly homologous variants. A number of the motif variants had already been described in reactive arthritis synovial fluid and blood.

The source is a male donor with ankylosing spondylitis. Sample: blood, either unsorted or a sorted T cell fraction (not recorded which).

The CDR3 spells CASSLENTGEQYF. The CDR3 DNA reads as TGTGCCAGCAGCTTGGAGAATACAGGAGAGCAGTACTTC. This chain uses TRBV11-1 with TRBJ2-7; the D gene is possibly TRBD1 (5 bases). This CDR3 has 13 amino acids. Trimming stripped 3 bases from V and 7 bases from J, with 13 bases between. CDR1 and CDR2 from the germline V gene are SGHAT and FQDESV (reference sequence).